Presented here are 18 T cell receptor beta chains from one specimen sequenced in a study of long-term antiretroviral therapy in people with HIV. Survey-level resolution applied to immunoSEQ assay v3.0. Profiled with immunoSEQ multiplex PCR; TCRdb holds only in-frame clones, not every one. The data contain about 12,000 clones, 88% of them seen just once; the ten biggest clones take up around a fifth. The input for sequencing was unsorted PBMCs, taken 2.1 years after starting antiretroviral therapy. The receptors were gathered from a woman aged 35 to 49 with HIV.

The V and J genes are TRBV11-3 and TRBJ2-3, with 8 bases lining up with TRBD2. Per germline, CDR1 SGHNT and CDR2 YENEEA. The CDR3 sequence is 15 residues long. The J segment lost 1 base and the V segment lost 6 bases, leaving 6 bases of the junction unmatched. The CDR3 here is CASSSPTSGTDTQYF. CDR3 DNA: TGTGCCAGCAGTTCCCCGACTAGCGGCACAGATACGCAGTATTTT. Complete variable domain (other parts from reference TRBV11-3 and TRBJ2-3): EAGVVQSPRYKIIEKKQPVAFWCNPISGHNTLYWYLQNLGQGPELLIRYENEEAVDDSQLPKDRFSAERLKGVDSTLKIQPAELGDSAVYLCASSSPTSGTDTQYFGPGTRLTVL.

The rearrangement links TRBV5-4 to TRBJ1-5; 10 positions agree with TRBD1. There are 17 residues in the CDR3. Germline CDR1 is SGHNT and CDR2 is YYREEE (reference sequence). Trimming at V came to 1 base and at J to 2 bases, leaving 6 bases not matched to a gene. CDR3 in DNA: TGTGCCAGCAGCTTGAGGGACAGGGGTTATGGCAATCAGCCCCAGCATTTT. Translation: CASSLRDRGYGNQPQHF.

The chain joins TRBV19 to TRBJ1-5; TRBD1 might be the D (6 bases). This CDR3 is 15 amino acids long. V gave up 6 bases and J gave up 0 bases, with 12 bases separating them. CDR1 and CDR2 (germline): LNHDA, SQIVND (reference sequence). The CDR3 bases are TGTGCCAGTAGGGACCAGGGGTATAGCAATCAGCCCCAGCATTTT. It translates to CASRDQGYSNQPQHF.

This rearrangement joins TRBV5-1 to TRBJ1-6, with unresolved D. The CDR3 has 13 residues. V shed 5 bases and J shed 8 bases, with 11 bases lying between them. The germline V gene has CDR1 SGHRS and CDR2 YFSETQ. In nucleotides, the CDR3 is TGCGCCAGCAGTTCCGAGGTGGATTCACCCCTCCACTTT. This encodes CASSSEVDSPLHF.

CDR3 in amino acids: CSVEDGGPGNTIYF. CDR3 nucleotide sequence: TGCAGCGTTGAAGACGGGGGGCCTGGAAACACCATATATTTT. The chain couples TRBV29-1 to TRBJ1-3; possible D gene TRBD1, 6 bases. Germline V gene lookup returns CDR1 SQVTM and CDR2 ANQGSEA. This CDR3 spans 14 amino acids. Trimming stripped 0 bases from V and 2 bases from J, with 8 bases between.

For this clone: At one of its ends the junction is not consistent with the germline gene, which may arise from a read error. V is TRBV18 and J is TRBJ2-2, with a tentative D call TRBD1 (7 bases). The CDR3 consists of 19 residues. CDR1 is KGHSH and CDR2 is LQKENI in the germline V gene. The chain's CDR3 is CASPPWGLLGQTNTGELFF. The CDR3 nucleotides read TGTGCCAGCCCACCTTGGGGACTGCTGGGACAGACGAACACCGGGGAGCTGTTTTTT.

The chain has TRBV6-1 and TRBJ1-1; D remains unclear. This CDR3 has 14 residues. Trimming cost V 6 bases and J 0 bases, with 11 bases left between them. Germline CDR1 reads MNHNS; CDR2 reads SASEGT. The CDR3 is CASRKDAMNTEAFF. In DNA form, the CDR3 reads TGTGCCAGCAGGAAGGATGCAATGAACACTGAAGCTTTCTTT.

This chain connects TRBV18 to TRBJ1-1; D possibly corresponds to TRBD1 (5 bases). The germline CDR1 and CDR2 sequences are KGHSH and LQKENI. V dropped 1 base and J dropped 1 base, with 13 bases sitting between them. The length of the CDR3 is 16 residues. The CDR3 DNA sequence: TGTGCCAGCTCACCACGTAGCGGGGCGACGAACACTGAAGCTTTCTTT. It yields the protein CASSPRSGATNTEAFF.

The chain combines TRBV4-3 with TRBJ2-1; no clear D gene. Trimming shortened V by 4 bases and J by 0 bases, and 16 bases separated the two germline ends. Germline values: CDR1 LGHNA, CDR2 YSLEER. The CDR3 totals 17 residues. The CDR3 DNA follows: TGCGCCAGCAGCCTCCAAACCCCCCGGGCCTCCTACAATGAGCAGTTCTTC. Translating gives CASSLQTPRASYNEQFF.

The chain's CDR3 is CASSFMGGGSYEQYF. The CDR3 DNA reads as TGTGCCAGCAGCTTCATGGGGGGGGGCTCCTACGAGCAGTACTTC. The chain uses TRBV5-5 and TRBJ2-7; TRBD2 matches at 7 bases. Germline V gene data show CDR1 as SGHKS and CDR2 as YYEKEE (reference sequence). The CDR3 is 15 amino acids. V lost 2 bases, J lost 0 bases, and 5 bases stayed unmatched. The variable domain in full, with the rest retrieved from reference TRBV5-5 and TRBJ2-7, is DAGVTQSPTHLIKTRGQQVTLRCSPISGHKSVSWYQQVLGQGPQFIFQYYEKEERGRGNFPDRFSARQFPNYSSELNVNALLLGDSALYLCASSFMGGGSYEQYFGPGTRLTVT.

CDR3 nucleotide sequence: TGTGCCAGTAGTATGCCTTTCGGGACAGACTACTATGGCTACACCTTC. Residues: CASSMPFGTDYYGYTF. This chain links TRBV19 with TRBJ1-2; the match to TRBD1 covers 7 bases. J gave up 3 bases and V 3 bases, and 10 bases lay outside the gene matches. The CDR3 spans 16 residues. Germline V lookup: CDR1 LNHDA, CDR2 SQIVND (reference sequence).

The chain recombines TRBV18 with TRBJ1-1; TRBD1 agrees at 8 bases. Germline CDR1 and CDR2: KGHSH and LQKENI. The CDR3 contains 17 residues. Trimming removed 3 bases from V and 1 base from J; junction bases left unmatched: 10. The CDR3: CASSPAVDRVPNTEAFF. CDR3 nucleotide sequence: TGTGCCAGCTCACCCGCGGTGGACAGGGTACCGAACACTGAAGCTTTCTTT.

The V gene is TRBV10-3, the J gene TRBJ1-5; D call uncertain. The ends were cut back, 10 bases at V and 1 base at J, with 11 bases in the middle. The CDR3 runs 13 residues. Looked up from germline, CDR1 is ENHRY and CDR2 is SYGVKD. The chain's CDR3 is CANLGRSNQPQHF. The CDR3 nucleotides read TGTGCCAATCTGGGAAGGAGCAATCAGCCCCAGCATTTT.

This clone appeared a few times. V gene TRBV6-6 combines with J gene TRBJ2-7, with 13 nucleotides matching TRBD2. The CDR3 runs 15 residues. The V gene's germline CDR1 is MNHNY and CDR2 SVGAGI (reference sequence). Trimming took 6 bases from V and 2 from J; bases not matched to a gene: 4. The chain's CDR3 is CASRGTSGVTYEQYF. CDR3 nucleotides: TGTGCCAGCAGAGGGACTAGCGGGGTCACCTACGAGCAGTACTTC.

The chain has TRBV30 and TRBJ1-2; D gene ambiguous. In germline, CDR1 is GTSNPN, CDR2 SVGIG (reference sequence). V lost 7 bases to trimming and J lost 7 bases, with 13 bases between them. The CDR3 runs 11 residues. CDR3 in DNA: TGTGCCTCCCGAACACCGGGTGGCTACACCTTC. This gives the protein CASRTPGGYTF.

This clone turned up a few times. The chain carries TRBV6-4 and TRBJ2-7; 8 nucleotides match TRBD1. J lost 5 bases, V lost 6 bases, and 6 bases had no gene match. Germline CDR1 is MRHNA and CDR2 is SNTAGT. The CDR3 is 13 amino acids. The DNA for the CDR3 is TGTGCCAGCAGGCAGCACAGGGGGGACGAGCAGTACTTC. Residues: CASRQHRGDEQYF.

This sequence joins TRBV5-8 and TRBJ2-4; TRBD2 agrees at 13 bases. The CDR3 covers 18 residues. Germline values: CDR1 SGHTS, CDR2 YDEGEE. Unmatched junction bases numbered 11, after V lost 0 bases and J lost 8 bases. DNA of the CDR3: TGTGCCAGCAGCTTGGGTTCAACTAGCGGGGGGGCCGAGGACATTCAGTACTTC. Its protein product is CASSLGSTSGGAEDIQYF.

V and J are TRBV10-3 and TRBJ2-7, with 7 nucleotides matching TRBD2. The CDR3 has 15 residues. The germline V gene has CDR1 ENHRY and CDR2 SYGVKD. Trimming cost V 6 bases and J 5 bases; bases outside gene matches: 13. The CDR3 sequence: CAISVDGGMGNEQYF. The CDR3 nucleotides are TGTGCCATCAGCGTGGACGGGGGGATGGGGAACGAGCAGTACTTC.